The next 2 T cell receptor beta chains were all read from a single sample in a study of CXCR3-negative and CXCR3-positive naive CD8 T cells (dated by TCRdb to between 2018 and 2020). Sequencer: NextSeq 550. The Human TCR Profiling Kit (MiLaboratory) was used to prepare UMI-labeled 5' RACE TRB cDNA libraries. With the reads reprocessed by TCRdb, a single entry stands for each CDR3 protein sequence and no DNA is reported. In this sample's table one finds 40,000 to 45,000 distinct CDR3 sequences. The top ten clones comprise 14% to 15% of the sample. What was sequenced was memory CD8+ T cells from blood. Reading the label with the study, this specimen's cell subset or site is: conventional CD8+ memory T cells (TMEM), sorted as controls. The source is a human donor in good health. Some clones in this sample may be carry-over from other donors' samples.

The chain has TRBV9 and TRBJ2-1; TCRdb names TRBD2, which stays unverified in the absence of DNA. In germline, CDR1 is SGDLS, CDR2 YYNGEE. The CDR3 runs 13 residues. This chain's CDR3 is CASSVSGYNEQFF.

The rearrangement links TRBV3-1 to TRBJ2-1; lacking DNA, the TRBD1 call made by TCRdb goes unchecked. Germline V gives CDR1 LGHDT, CDR2 YNNKEL (reference sequence). The CDR3 runs 17 residues. The CDR3 sequence: CASSQSAGQGYNNEQFF.